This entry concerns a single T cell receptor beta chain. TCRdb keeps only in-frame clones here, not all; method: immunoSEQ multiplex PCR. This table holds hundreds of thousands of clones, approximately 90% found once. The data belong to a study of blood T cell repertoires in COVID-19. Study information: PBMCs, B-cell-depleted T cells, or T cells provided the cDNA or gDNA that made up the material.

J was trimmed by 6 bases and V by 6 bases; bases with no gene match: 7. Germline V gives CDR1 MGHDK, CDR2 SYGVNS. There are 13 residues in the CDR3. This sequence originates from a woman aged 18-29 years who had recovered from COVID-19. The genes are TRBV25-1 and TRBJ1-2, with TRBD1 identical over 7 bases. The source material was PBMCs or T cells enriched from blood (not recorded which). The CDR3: CASSFFRGDGYTF. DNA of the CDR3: TGTGCCAGCAGCTTTTTCAGGGGGGATGGCTACACCTTC.